Presented here are 16 T cell receptor beta chains from one specimen sequenced in a study of OX40 agonist ivuxolimab in advanced cancers. Some clones are missing from TCRdb's copy, which holds only in-frame ones; the method was immunoSEQ multiplex PCR. The sample carries more than 90,000 clones, under 90% recorded once. The sequencing here drew on CD4+ or CD8+ T cells sorted from blood, taken in a trial of the OX40 agonist ivuxolimab. All receptors come from an adult with an advanced solid tumor such as melanoma, head and neck, liver or kidney cancer.

The chain is built from TRBV28 and TRBJ2-5; D remains unclear. The J call is uncertain, as TRBJ2-7 better fits the DNA end. Germline CDR1 MDHEN, CDR2 SYDVKM. The CDR3 extends over 12 amino acids. CDR3 region: CASSLSGYEQYF. In DNA form, the CDR3 reads TGTGCCAGCAGTTTAAGTGGGTACGAGCAGTACTTC.

There are many counts of this clone. This chain connects TRBV7-9 to TRBJ1-3, with TRBD1 as a possible D gene (5 bases). The germline CDR1 and CDR2 sequences are SEHNR and FQNEAQ (reference sequence). V was pared by 3 bases and J by 0 bases, with 6 bases between. The CDR3 extends over 14 amino acids. The CDR3 bases are TGTGCCAGCAGCTTTCAGGGCTCTGGAAACACCATATATTTT. Its protein product is CASSFQGSGNTIYF.

The chain recombines TRBV4-3 with TRBJ1-5; no firm D call. V was cut by 0 bases and J by 0 bases, with 9 bases left in between. Germline-derived CDR1 and CDR2 are LGHNA and YSLEER. There are 16 residues in the CDR3. CDR3 nucleotide sequence: TGCGCCAGCAGCCAAGATTGGACGAATAGCAATCAGCCCCAGCATTTT. Translation: CASSQDWTNSNQPQHF.

DNA for the CDR3: TGCGCCAGCAGCACTGGGACTAGCGGAAACTCTGGGGCCAACGTCCTGACTTTC. It encodes CASSTGTSGNSGANVLTF. The gene calls are TRBV5-1 and TRBJ2-6; 11 bases match TRBD2. This CDR3 region has 18 residues. The germline V gene encodes CDR1 SGHRS and CDR2 YFSETQ. The V gene end was trimmed by 4 bases and the J gene end by 0 bases; junction bases not matched to a gene: 6.

J is TRBJ2-7 and V is TRBV19, with a weak D call TRBD1 (6 bases). The CDR3 is 14 residues long. V lost 1 base, J lost 3 bases, and 10 bases lay in between. Germline assignment: CDR1 LNHDA and CDR2 SQIVND (reference sequence). The CDR3 loop reads CASSIVHRDYEQYF. CDR3 DNA sequence: TGTGCCAGTAGTATAGTCCACAGGGACTACGAGCAGTACTTC. The complete variable domain, with remaining parts taken from reference TRBV19 and TRBJ2-7, reads DGGITQSPKYLFRKEGQNVTLSCEQNLNHDAMYWYRQDPGQGLRLIYYSQIVNDFQKGDIAEGYSVSREKKESFPLTVTSAQKNPTAFYLCASSIVHRDYEQYFGPGTRLTVT.

The chain uses TRBV7-8 and TRBJ1-1; no reliable D call. The germline V gene encodes CDR1 SGHVS and CDR2 FQNEAQ. This CDR3 has 12 amino acids. Between the trimmed V and J ends, which lost 3 bases and 1 base, there was a span of 3 bases. The CDR3 DNA is TGTGCCAGCAGCTTTCCGAACACTGAAGCTTTCTTT. This gives the protein CASSFPNTEAFF.

J is TRBJ2-1 and V is TRBV10-3, with D maybe TRBD2 (6 bases). This CDR3 is 15 amino acids long. V was shortened by 2 bases and J by 5 bases, with 13 bases between the two germline ends. Germline V CDR1 and CDR2: ENHRY, SYGVKD. CDR3 protein: CAISEKAGPNNEQFF. The CDR3 region has the DNA TGTGCCATCAGTGAGAAGGCGGGACCAAACAATGAGCAGTTCTTC.

This rearrangement joins TRBV27 to TRBJ1-5; 8 bases align to TRBD1. CDR1 and CDR2 (germline): MNHEY, SMNVEV (reference sequence). The V segment lost 5 bases and the J segment 7 bases; nucleotides outside the gene matches: 7. The CDR3 length is 14 residues. In DNA, the CDR3 is TGTGCCAGCAGTCAAGACAGGGGACCGCAGCCCCAGCATTTT. Translated: CASSQDRGPQPQHF.

This clone has a single count. The genes are TRBV4-3 and TRBJ1-2; possible D gene TRBD1, 6 bases. Trimming took off 1 base at V and 5 bases at J, with 14 bases between the two ends. Germline-derived CDR1 and CDR2 are LGHNA and YSLEER. The CDR3 has 15 residues. CDR3 region: CASSQGHRALYGYTF. As DNA, the CDR3 is TGCGCCAGCAGCCAAGGTCACAGGGCCCTTTATGGCTACACCTTC.

This clone was detected only once. V gene TRBV6-6 combines with J gene TRBJ2-2; TRBD2 matches at 7 bases. Germline-derived CDR1 and CDR2 are MNHNY and SVGAGI (reference sequence). There are 14 residues in the CDR3. V shed 8 bases and J 1 base; nucleotides not matched to a gene: 4. The CDR3: CASLLAGNTGELFF. In DNA, the CDR3 is TGTGCCAGCTTATTAGCGGGGAACACCGGGGAGCTGTTTTTT.

This clone has more than one count but fewer than ten. This sequence joins TRBV30 and TRBJ2-1; the D gene is possibly TRBD2 (5 bases). The V gene's germline CDR1 is GTSNPN and CDR2 SVGIG (reference sequence). V lost 4 bases to trimming and J lost 9 bases, with 19 bases between them. The length of the CDR3 is 14 residues. The CDR3, as DNA: TGTGCCTGGAACTCTAACCCTCCCGAGGGTGAGCAGTTCTTC. Protein product: CAWNSNPPEGEQFF. The full variable domain, in which reference TRBV30 and TRBJ2-1 provide the parts outside the CDR3, is SQTIHQWPATLVQPVGSPLSLECTVEGTSNPNLYWYRQAAGRGLQLLFYSVGIGQISSEVPQNLSASRPQDRQFILSSKKLLLSDSGFYLCAWNSNPPEGEQFFGPGTRLTVL.

The chain links TRBV6-5 to TRBJ1-4; 7 bases map to TRBD1. This CDR3 spans 13 amino acids. V trimming: 8 bases; J trimming: 3 bases; junction bases outside the gene matches: 3. Germline CDR1 and CDR2: MNHEY and SVGAGI. The CDR3: CASHRGANEKLFF. The CDR3, as DNA: TGTGCCAGCCACAGGGGTGCTAATGAAAAACTGTTTTTT.

Comment on this clone: Within the sample, other DNA sequences also encode this same CDR3. The V and J genes are TRBV18 and TRBJ1-5; D is unclear. The length of the CDR3 is 14 residues. CDR1 is KGHSH and CDR2 is LQKENI in the germline V gene. Trimming left V 3 bases short and J 4 bases short, with 10 bases between. The CDR3 bases are TGTGCCAGCTCACCCGGAGGAAGGAATCAGCCCCAGCATTTT. Protein sequence: CASSPGGRNQPQHF.

The chain is built from TRBV5-1 and TRBJ2-1; 10 positions match TRBD2. CDR1 is SGHRS and CDR2 is YFSETQ in the germline V gene. Germline trimming cut 0 bases from V and 3 bases from J; bases unmatched to any gene: 6. The length of the CDR3 is 17 residues. For the CDR3, the DNA is TGCGCCAGCAGCTTGGCCTCTAGCGGGAGTATCTACAATGAGCAGTTCTTC. Its translation: CASSLASSGSIYNEQFF.

This rearrangement joins TRBV7-8 to TRBJ2-3; D gene ambiguous. Germline lookup yields CDR1 SGHVS and CDR2 FQNEAQ. Trimming pared 7 bases from V and 3 bases from J, leaving 8 bases between. This CDR3 has 12 amino acids. The chain's CDR3 is CASTVHTDTQYF. The CDR3, as DNA: TGTGCCAGCACCGTCCATACAGATACGCAGTATTTT.

The chain joins TRBV7-2 to TRBJ2-1; 11 bases match TRBD2. This CDR3 has 14 amino acids. Germline V gene sequence: CDR1 SGHTA, CDR2 FQGNSA. Germline trimming cut 5 bases from V and 10 bases from J; bases unmatched to any gene: 7. The CDR3 DNA follows: TGTGCCAGCAGCCTGCCTAGCGGGAGGCGGGAGCAGTTCTTC. Amino acids: CASSLPSGRREQFF.